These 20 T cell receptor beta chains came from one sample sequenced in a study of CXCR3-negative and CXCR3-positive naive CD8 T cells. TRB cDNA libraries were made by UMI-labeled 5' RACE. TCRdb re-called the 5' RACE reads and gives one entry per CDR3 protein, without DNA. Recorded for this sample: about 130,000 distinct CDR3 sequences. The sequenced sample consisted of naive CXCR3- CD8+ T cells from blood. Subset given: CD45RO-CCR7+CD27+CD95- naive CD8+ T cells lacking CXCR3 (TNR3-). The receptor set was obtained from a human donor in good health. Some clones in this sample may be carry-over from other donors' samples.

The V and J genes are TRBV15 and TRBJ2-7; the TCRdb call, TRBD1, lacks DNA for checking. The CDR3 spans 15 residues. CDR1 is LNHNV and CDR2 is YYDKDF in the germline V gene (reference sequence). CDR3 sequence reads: CATSRDLGGGNEQYF.

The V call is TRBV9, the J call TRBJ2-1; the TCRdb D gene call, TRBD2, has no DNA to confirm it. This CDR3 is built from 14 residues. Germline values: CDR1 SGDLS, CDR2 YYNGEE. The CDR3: CASSTKREGDEQFF.

The CDR3 here is CASTDNPPGQDTQYF. The V and J genes are TRBV6-6 and TRBJ2-3; TCRdb reports TRBD1, a call that lacks DNA to check it against. From germline, CDR1 is MNHNY and CDR2 SVGAGI (reference sequence). The CDR3 contains 15 residues.

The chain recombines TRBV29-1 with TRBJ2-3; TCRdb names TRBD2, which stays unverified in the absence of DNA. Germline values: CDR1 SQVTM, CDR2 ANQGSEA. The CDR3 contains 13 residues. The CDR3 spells CSVVWREWYTQYF.

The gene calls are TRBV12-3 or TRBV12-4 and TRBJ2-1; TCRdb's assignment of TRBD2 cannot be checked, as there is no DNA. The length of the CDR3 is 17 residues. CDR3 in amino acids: CASSLLAGGRPYNEQFF.

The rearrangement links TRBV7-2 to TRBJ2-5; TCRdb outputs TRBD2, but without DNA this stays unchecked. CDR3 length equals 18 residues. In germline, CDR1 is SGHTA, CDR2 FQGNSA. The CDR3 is CASSTPGLAGEDQETQYF.

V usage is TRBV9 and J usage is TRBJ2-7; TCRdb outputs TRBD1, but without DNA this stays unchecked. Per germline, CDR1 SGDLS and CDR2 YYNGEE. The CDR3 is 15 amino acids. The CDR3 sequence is CASSVEGQGADEQYF.

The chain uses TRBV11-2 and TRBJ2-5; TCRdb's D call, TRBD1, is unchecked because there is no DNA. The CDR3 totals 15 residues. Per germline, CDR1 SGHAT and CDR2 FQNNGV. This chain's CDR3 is CASSLEGERGETQYF.

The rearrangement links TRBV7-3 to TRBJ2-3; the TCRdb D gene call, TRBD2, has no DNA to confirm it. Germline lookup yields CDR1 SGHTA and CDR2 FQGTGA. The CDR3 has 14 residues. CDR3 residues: CASSSLDAPDTQYF.

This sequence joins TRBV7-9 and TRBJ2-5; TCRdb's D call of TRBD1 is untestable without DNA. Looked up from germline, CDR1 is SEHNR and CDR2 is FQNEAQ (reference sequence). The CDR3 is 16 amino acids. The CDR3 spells CASSPRESDRRPTQYF.

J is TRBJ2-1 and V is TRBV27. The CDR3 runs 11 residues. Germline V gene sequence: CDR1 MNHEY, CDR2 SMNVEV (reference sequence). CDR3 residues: CASSTHDEQFF.

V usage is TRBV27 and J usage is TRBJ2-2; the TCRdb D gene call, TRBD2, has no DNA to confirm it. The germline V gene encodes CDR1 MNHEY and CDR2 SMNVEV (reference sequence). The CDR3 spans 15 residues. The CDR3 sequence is CASRPLEGHTGELFF.

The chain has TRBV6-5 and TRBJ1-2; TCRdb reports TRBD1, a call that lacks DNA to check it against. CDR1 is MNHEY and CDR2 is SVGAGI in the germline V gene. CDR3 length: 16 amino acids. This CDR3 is CASTYSWTGVGDGYTF.

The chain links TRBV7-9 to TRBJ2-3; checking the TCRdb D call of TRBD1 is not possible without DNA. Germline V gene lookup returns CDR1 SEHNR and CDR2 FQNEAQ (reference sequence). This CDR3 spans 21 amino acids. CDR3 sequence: CASSHGGIEVGTHGAPDTQYF. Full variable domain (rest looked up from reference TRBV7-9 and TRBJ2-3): DTGVSQNPRHKITKRGQNVTFRCDPISEHNRLYWYRQTLGQGPEFLTYFQNEAQLEKSRLLSDRFSAERPKGSFSTLEIQRTEQGDSAMYLCASSHGGIEVGTHGAPDTQYFGPGTRLTVL.

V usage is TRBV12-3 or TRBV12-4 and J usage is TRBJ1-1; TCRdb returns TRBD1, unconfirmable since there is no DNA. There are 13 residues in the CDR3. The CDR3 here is CASSLSGYPEAFF.

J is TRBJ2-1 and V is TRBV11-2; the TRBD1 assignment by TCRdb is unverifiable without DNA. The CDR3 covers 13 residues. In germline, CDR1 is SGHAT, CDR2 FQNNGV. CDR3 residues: CASSFWGFNEQFF.

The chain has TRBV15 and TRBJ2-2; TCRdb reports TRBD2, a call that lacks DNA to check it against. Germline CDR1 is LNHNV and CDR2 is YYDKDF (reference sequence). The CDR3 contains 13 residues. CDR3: CATRRGIDGELFF.

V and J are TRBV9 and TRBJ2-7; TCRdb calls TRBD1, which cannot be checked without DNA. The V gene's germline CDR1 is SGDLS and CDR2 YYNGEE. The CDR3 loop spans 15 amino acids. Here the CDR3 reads CASSVSGTPTYEQYF.

CDR3 in amino acids: CASTPSGFAETQYF. The chain recombines TRBV28 with TRBJ2-5; the D gene TCRdb calls, TRBD1, cannot be checked with no DNA. Germline CDR1 reads MDHEN; CDR2 reads SYDVKM. The CDR3 covers 14 residues.

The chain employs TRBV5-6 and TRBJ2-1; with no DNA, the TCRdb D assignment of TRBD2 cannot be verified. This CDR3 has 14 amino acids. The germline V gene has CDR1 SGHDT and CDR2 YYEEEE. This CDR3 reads CASSLGTRYNEQFF. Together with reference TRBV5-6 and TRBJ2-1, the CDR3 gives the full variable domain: DAGVTQSPTHLIKTRGQQVTLRCSPKSGHDTVSWYQQALGQGPQFIFQYYEEEERQRGNFPDRFSGHQFPNYSSELNVNALLLGDSALYLCASSLGTRYNEQFFGPGTRLTVL.